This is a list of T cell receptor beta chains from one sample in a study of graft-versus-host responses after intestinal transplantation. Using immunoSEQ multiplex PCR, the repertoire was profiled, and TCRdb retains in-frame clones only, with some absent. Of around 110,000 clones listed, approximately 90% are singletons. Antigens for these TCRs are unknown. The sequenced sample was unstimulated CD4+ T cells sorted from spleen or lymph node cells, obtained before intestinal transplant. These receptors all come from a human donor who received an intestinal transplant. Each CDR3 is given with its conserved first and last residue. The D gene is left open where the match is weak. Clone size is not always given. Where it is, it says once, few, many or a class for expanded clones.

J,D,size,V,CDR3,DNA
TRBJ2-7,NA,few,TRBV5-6,CASSLSSGLSSYEQYF,TGTGCCAGCAGCTTGTCCAGCGGATTAAGCTCCTACGAGCAGTACTTC
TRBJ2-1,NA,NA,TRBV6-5,CASSPLDGQEQFF,TGTGCCAGCAGCCCCCTCGACGGACAGGAGCAGTTCTTC
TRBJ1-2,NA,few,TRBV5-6,CASSFLGTWGYTF,TGTGCCAGCAGCTTCTTAGGGACTTGGGGCTACACCTTC
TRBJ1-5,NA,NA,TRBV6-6,CASSSHRDTYNRPQHF,TGTGCCAGCAGTTCCCACCGGGACACTTACAATCGGCCCCAGCATTTT
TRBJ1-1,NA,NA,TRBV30,CAWSVQGNTEAFF,TGTGCCTGGAGTGTACAGGGGAACACTGAAGCTTTCTTT
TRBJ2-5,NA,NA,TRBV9,CASSVAGPSQETQYF,TGTGCCAGCAGCGTCGCGGGACCGAGCCAAGAGACCCAGTACTTC
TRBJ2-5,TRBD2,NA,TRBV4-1,CASSRRTSGTQETQYF,TGCGCCAGCAGCCGACGGACTAGCGGGACCCAAGAGACCCAGTACTTC
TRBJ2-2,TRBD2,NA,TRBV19,CASRRRLAGANTGELFF,TGTGCCAGTAGGCGAAGACTAGCGGGAGCGAACACCGGGGAGCTGTTTTTT
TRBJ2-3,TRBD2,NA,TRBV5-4,CASSSGGRSSTDTQYF,TGTGCCAGCAGCTCAGGCGGGAGGAGTAGCACAGATACGCAGTATTTT
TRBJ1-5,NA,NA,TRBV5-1,CASSLTGSQPQHF,TGCGCCAGCAGCTTGACAGGGAGTCAGCCCCAGCATTTT
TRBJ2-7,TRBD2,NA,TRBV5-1,CASSSLAGGTYEQYF,TGCGCCAGCAGCTCCCTAGCGGGGGGCACCTACGAGCAGTACTTC
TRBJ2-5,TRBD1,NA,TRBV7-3,CASSLLDRGQETQYF,TGTGCCAGCAGCTTACTAGACAGGGGGCAAGAGACCCAGTACTTC
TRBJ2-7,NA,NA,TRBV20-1,CSARDQGKAYF,TGCAGTGCTAGGGACCAGGGAAAGGCGTACTTC
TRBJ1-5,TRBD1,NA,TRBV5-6,CASSLAATGTNQPQHF,TGTGCCAGCAGCTTGGCCGCGACAGGGACCAATCAGCCCCAGCATTTT
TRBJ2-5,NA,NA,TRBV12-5,CASGGPQETQYF,TGTGCTAGCGGGGGGCCCCAAGAGACCCAGTACTTC
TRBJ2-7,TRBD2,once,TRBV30,CAYRRGGGEQYF,TGTGCCTACCGGCGCGGGGGGGGCGAGCAGTACTTC
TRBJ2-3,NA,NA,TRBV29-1,CSVETGSTDTQYF,TGCAGCGTTGAGACAGGCTCCACAGATACGCAGTATTTT
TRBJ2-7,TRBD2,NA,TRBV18,CASSPRTSGPSYEQYF,TGTGCCAGCTCACCGCGGACTAGCGGGCCCTCCTACGAGCAGTACTTC
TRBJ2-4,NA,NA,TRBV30,CAWSDLRGWGAKNIQYF,TGTGCCTGGAGTGACCTTAGGGGGTGGGGGGCCAAAAACATTCAGTACTTC
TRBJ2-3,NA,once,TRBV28,CASSFSPRQTDTQYF,TGTGCCAGCAGTTTTTCGCCTCGCCAGACAGATACGCAGTATTTT
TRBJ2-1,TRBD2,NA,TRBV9,CASSVLGGGLSYNEQFF,TGTGCCAGCAGCGTTCTCGGGGGGGGCCTCTCCTACAATGAGCAGTTCTTC
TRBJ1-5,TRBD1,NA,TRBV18,CASSGTGGGQPQHF,TGTGCCAGCTCCGGGACAGGGGGAGGACAGCCCCAGCATTTT
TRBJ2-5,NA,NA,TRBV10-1,CASSESGSGSQYF,TGCGCCAGCAGTGAGTCTGGTTCGGGGTCGCAGTACTTC
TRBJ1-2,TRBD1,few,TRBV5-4,CASSPGTAGYGYTF,TGTGCCAGCAGCCCGGGGACAGCCGGCTATGGCTACACCTTC
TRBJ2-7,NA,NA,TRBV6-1,CASSRGTYEQYF,TGTGCCAGCAGCAGGGGAACCTACGAGCAGTACTTC
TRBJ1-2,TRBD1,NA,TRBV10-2,CASRSRDRDGGYTF,TGCGCCAGCAGGTCCCGGGACAGGGACGGTGGCTACACCTTC
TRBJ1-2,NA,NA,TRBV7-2,CASSLQPSYGYTF,TGTGCCAGCAGCTTACAACCGAGCTATGGCTACACCTTC
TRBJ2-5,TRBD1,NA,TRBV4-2,CASSRGSDRAFQETQYF,TGTGCCAGCAGCCGGGGCTCTGACAGGGCCTTCCAAGAGACCCAGTACTTC
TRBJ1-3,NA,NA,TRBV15,CATSRDRTGGNTIYF,TGTGCCACCAGCAGAGATCGAACAGGCGGAAACACCATATATTTT
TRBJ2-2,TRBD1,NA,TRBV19,CASSMGTGGHTGELFF,TGTGCCAGTAGTATGGGGACAGGGGGGCACACCGGGGAGCTGTTTTTT
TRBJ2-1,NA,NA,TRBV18,CASSPPDRNNEQFF,TGTGCCAGCTCACCACCGGACAGAAACAATGAGCAGTTCTTC
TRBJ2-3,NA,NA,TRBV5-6,CASSLGSGFTDTQYF,TGTGCCAGCAGCTTGGGTTCGGGGTTCACAGATACGCAGTATTTT
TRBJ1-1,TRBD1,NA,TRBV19,CASQDRGLLGTEAFF,TGTGCCAGCCAAGACAGGGGCCTACTGGGCACTGAAGCTTTCTTT
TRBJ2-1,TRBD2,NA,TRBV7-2,CASRIRLAGNNEQFF,TGTGCCAGCAGAATCAGACTAGCGGGAAACAATGAGCAGTTCTTC